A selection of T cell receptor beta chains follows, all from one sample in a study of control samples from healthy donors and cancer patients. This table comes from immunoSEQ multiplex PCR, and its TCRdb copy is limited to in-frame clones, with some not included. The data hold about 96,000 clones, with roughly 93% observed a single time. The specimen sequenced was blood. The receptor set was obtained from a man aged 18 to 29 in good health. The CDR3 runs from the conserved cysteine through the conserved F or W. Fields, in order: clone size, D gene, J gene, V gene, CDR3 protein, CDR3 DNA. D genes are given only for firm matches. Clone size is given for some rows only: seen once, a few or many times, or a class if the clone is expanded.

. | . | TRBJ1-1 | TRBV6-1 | CASSEAPRFTEAFF | TGTGCCAGCAGTGAAGCCCCCCGGTTCACTGAAGCTTTCTTT
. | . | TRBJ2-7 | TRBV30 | CAWREKQGAGYEQYF | TGTGCCTGGAGGGAAAAACAGGGAGCGGGCTACGAGCAGTACTTC
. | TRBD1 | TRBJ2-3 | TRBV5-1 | CASRPGTGLHPTDTQYF | TGCGCCAGCAGACCCGGGACAGGGCTCCATCCTACAGATACGCAGTATTTT
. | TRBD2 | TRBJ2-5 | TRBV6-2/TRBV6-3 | CASSYVPGGETQYF | TGTGCCAGCAGTTACGTCCCGGGAGGAGAGACCCAGTACTTC
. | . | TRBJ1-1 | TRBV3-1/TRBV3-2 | CASSSTFGAFF | TGTGCCAGCAGCTCAACTTTTGGAGCTTTCTTT
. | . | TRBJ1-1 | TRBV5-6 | CASSFLDLNTEAFF | TGTGCCAGCAGCTTCCTGGACCTGAACACTGAAGCTTTCTTT
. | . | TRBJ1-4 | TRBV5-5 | CASSLGDVTTNEKLFF | TGTGCCAGCAGCTTGGGAGATGTAACAACTAATGAAAAACTGTTTTTT
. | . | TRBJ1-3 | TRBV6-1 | CASSESGGGYSGNTIYF | TGTGCCAGCAGTGAATCAGGAGGAGGCTACTCTGGAAACACCATATATTTT
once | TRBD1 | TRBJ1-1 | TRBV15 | CATSRPGTANTEAFF | TGTGCCACCAGCAGACCTGGGACAGCTAACACTGAAGCTTTCTTT
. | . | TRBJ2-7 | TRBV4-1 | CASSQGGELHEQYF | TGCGCCAGCAGCCAAGGGGGCGAACTTCACGAGCAGTACTTC
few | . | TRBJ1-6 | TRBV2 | CASRRASSYNSPLHF | TGTGCCAGCAGACGGGCGAGCTCCTATAATTCACCCCTCCACTTT
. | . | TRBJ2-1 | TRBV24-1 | CATSEGPPPTRDNEQFF | TGTGCCACCAGTGAAGGACCCCCTCCGACAAGAGACAATGAGCAGTTCTTC
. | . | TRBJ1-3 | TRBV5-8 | CASSLAVGGVSGNTIYF | TGTGCCAGCAGCTTGGCCGTTGGCGGCGTCTCTGGAAACACCATATATTTT
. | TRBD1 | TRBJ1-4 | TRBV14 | CASSQEGQAPGEKLFF | TGTGCCAGCAGCCAAGAGGGACAGGCCCCAGGGGAAAAACTGTTTTTT
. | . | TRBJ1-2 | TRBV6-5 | CASSYSRIDGYTF | TGTGCCAGCAGTTACTCGAGAATCGATGGCTACACCTTC
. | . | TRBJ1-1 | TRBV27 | CASSLRVVNTEAFF | TGTGCCAGCAGTTTAAGGGTGGTGAACACTGAAGCTTTCTTT
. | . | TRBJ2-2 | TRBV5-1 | CATYPHTGELFF | TGCGCCACCTACCCTCACACCGGGGAGCTGTTTTTT
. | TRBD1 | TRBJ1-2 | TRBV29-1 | CSVVPWPGGDGYTF | TGCAGCGTTGTCCCATGGCCAGGGGGCGATGGCTACACCTTC
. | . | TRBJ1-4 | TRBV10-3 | CAISGARTGEKLFF | TGTGCCATCAGTGGGGCCCGAACGGGTGAAAAACTGTTTTTT
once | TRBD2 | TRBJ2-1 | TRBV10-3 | CAISGADRLAGILGNEQFF | TGTGCCATCAGTGGGGCAGACCGACTAGCGGGAATTCTCGGCAATGAGCAGTTCTTC
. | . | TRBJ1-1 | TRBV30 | CAWSLWSTEAFF | TGTGCCTGGAGCCTCTGGAGCACTGAAGCTTTCTTT
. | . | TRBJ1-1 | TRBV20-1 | CSAMRDTEAFF | TGCAGTGCTATGAGGGACACTGAAGCTTTCTTT
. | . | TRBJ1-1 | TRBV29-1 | CSVRLNTEAFF | TGCAGCGTCCGTTTGAACACTGAAGCTTTCTTT
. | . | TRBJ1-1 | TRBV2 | CASSVSAILNTEAFF | TGTGCCAGCAGTGTGTCGGCAATCCTGAACACTGAAGCTTTCTTT
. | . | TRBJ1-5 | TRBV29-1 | CSVDPGKYSNQPQHF | TGCAGCGTTGACCCTGGCAAGTATAGCAATCAGCCCCAGCATTTT
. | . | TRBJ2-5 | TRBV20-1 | CSASTVFRQETQYF | TGCAGTGCTAGTACGGTTTTCCGGCAAGAGACCCAGTACTTC
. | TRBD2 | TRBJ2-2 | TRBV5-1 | CASTGLDRAGELFF | TGCGCCAGCACGGGACTAGATAGGGCCGGGGAGCTGTTTTTT
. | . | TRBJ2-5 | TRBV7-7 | CASSLADEYGETQYF | TGTGCCAGCAGCTTAGCCGACGAGTATGGAGAGACCCAGTACTTC
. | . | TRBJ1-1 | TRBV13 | CASSLSDGNTEAFF | TGTGCCAGCAGCTTATCGGATGGGAACACTGAAGCTTTCTTT
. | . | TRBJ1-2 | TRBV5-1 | CASSLATGNHGYTF | TGCGCCAGCAGCTTGGCCACAGGGAATCATGGCTACACCTTC
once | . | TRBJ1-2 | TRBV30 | CAWSVGGTGQGGYTF | TGTGCCTGGAGTGTTGGGGGAACAGGGCAGGGTGGCTACACCTTC
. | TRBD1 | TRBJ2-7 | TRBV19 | CASSTRQGVSFYEQYF | TGTGCCAGTAGTACCAGACAGGGTGTGTCTTTCTACGAGCAGTACTTC
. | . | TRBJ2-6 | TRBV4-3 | CASSQQLPGSSGANVLTF | TGCGCCAGCAGCCAACAGCTACCGGGGAGCTCTGGGGCCAACGTCCTGACTTTC
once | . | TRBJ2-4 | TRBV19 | CASSITRAVLAKNIQYF | TGTGCCAGTAGTATAACTCGGGCAGTTCTAGCCAAAAACATTCAGTACTTC
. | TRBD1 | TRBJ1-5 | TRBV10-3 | CATQGQSRNQPQHF | TGTGCCACCCAGGGACAGTCGAGGAATCAGCCCCAGCATTTT
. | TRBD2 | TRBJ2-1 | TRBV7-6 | CASSLNAGGSYNEQFF | TGTGCCAGCAGCTTGAATGCGGGGGGCTCGTACAATGAGCAGTTCTTC
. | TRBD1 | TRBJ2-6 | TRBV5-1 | CASSLSGTGAGANVLTF | TGCGCCAGCAGCTTGTCTGGGACAGGGGCTGGGGCCAACGTCCTGACTTTC
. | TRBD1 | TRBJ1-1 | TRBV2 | CASSDSGTGIVQAFF | TGTGCCAGCAGTGATTCCGGGACAGGGATAGTCCAAGCTTTCTTT